This is a list of T cell receptor beta chains from one sample in a study of regulatory T cells in long-lasting Graves disease. TCRdb reprocessed the multiplex PCR reads with MiXCR, giving one entry per CDR3 protein. Among fewer than 550,000 distinct CDR3 sequences listed, 15% to 20% were seen once. These data also featured in a second study, about T cells in Graves' hyperthyroidism and ophthalmopathy.

The sequencing here drew on peripheral blood mononuclear cells (PBMCs), taken at new diagnosis, from a patient treated with antithyroid drugs. The receptors shown here come from a woman between 40 and 65 years old with Graves disease. Both conserved end residues are part of each CDR3. A D gene is named only where the DNA matches it firmly. The size field is filled for only some rows; it gives once, few, many or a size class.

v_call	j_call	d_call	clone_size	cdr3_nt	cdr3_aa
TRBV4-1	TRBJ2-7	TRBD2	NA	TGCGCCAGCAGCCAAGATTCGAGCGGGGGCTCTTACGAGCAGTACTTC	CASSQDSSGGSYEQYF
TRBV5-1	TRBJ2-2	TRBD1	few	TGCGCCAGCAGCCCGGGGACAGGGGTTAAAGCCGGGGAGCTGTTTTTT	CASSPGTGVKAGELFF
TRBV11-3	TRBJ2-1	TRBD1	NA	TGTGCCAGCGCCCCCGGGACAGGAAGCTCCTACAATGAGCAGTTCTTC	CASAPGTGSSYNEQFF
TRBV29-1	TRBJ1-2	TRBD1	many	TGCAGCGTTGAAGCCGTGTACAGGGGGCGAGGGGATGGCTACACCTTC	CSVEAVYRGRGDGYTF
TRBV11-3	TRBJ2-1	NA	many	TGTGCCAGCAGCTTAGCAGGGGTCCTCTACAATGAGCAGTTCTTC	CASSLAGVLYNEQFF
TRBV29-1	TRBJ1-2	TRBD1	many	TGCAGCGTTCGACAGGGGAACTATGGCTACACCTTC	CSVRQGNYGYTF
TRBV3-1	TRBJ1-3	TRBD1	many	TGTGCCAGCAGCCTATACACAGGGGTTGGAAACACCATATATTTT	CASSLYTGVGNTIYF
TRBV6-1	TRBJ2-3	NA	few	TGTGCCAGCAGTGGTCGACTCTACCTAGTCACAGATACGCAGTATTTT	CASSGRLYLVTDTQYF
TRBV7-2	TRBJ1-2	TRBD1	many	TGTGCCAGCAGCTTTACCCAGGGGGCAGGCTATGGCTACACCTTC	CASSFTQGAGYGYTF
TRBV3-1	TRBJ2-2	TRBD2	NA	TGTGCCAGCAGCCCCTCCGGGACTAGCGGGGGGGCCTACGGGGAGCTGTTTTTT	CASSPSGTSGGAYGELFF
TRBV7-9	TRBJ1-3	NA	NA	TGTGCCAGCAGCCCCCGTGGGGGCTCTGGAAACACCATATATTTT	CASSPRGGSGNTIYF
TRBV25-1	TRBJ1-1	NA	NA	TGTGCCAGCAGTGAATCGTTTGGGGCGCCGGCCACTGAAGCTTTCTTT	CASSESFGAPATEAFF
TRBV18	TRBJ2-5	NA	NA	TGTGCCAGCTCACCGAGGACCGGACCCGAGGAGACCCAGTACTTC	CASSPRTGPEETQYF
TRBV9	TRBJ2-5	NA	once	TGTGCCAGCAGCCGTATCGGCGGGGAGCAGGAGACCCAGTACTTC	CASSRIGGEQETQYF
TRBV11-2	TRBJ2-7	TRBD2	many	TGTGCCAGCAGCCTACCGTGGGGGGGGGTAGGCGAGCAGTACTTC	CASSLPWGGVGEQYF
TRBV11-3	TRBJ1-3	TRBD1	few	TGTGCCAGCAGCTCGTTGGGACAGGTGGGAAACACCATATATTTT	CASSSLGQVGNTIYF
TRBV5-1	TRBJ1-1	TRBD1	many	TGTGCCAGCAGCACAGGGGGCACTGAAGCTTTCTTT	CASSTGGTEAFF
TRBV7-8	TRBJ2-1	NA	many	TGTGCCAGCAGCTCTAATGATGAGCAGTTCTTC	CASSSNDEQFF
TRBV2	TRBJ2-5	NA	few	TGCGCCAGCAGCCAACTACTAGCTGCGCACCGTGAATCTTGGGGGGAGACCCAGTACTTC	CASSQLLAAHRESWGETQYF
TRBV2	TRBJ1-5	NA	NA	TGTGCCAGCACCGGGGCAGGCCAGCCCCAGCATTTT	CASTGAGQPQHF
TRBV30	TRBJ1-1	NA	few	TGTGCCTGGACTCTCGGCGGGCCCCTTACTGAAGCTTTCTTT	CAWTLGGPLTEAFF
TRBV20-1	TRBJ2-7	NA	few	TGCAGTGCTAGAGATCGAAGCGGGTCCTACGAGCAGTACTTC	CSARDRSGSYEQYF
TRBV12-3/TRBV12-4	TRBJ2-3	TRBD2	many	TGTGCCAGCAGTTTAGTAGTGGGGAAGAGGGCCCTAGCGGCCGGGACAGATACGCAGTATTTT	CASSLVVGKRALAAGTDTQYF
TRBV10-3	TRBJ1-2	NA	few	TGTGCCATCAGTGAGTCGACATACAAGGACTATGGCTACACCTTC	CAISESTYKDYGYTF
TRBV28	TRBJ2-3	TRBD2	many	TGTGCCAGCAGTTTAGGGGGACTAGCGGGGTTCACAGATACGCAGTATTTT	CASSLGGLAGFTDTQYF
TRBV18	TRBJ2-1	TRBD2	many	TGTGCCAGCTCCGCGGCGGGACTAGGGGTAAATGAGCAGTTCTTC	CASSAAGLGVNEQFF
TRBV5-5	TRBJ2-7	TRBD1	few	TGTGCCAGCAGCTTGGATGGACAGGGCTCGAACGAGCAGTACTTC	CASSLDGQGSNEQYF
TRBV27	TRBJ1-1	NA	many	TGTGCCAGCAGTGTCACGGCAGGGAGGAGGTACACTGAAGCTTTCTTT	CASSVTAGRRYTEAFF
TRBV2	TRBJ2-3	NA	many	TGTGCCAGCTGGAGGGGCGGGGCCCGCACAGATACGCAGTATTTT	CASWRGGARTDTQYF
TRBV9	TRBJ2-2	NA	few	TGTGCCAGCAGCTCCTGGGGGACCGGGGAGCTGTTTTTT	CASSSWGTGELFF
TRBV6-1	TRBJ1-2	TRBD1	many	TGTGCCAGCCTTCTTCTCGGGGGACAGGGGGTAAATGGCTACACCTTC	CASLLLGGQGVNGYTF
TRBV7-9	TRBJ1-2	NA	few	TGTGCCAGCAGCTTAGTTCCAGAAGATCGGGGCTACACCTTC	CASSLVPEDRGYTF
TRBV7-2	TRBJ1-2	NA	NA	TGTGCCAGCAGCGGAGGGGTCATAGAGGGTGGCTACACCTTC	CASSGGVIEGGYTF
TRBV10-2	TRBJ2-5	NA	NA	TGCGCCAGCAGTGTGGAGAAAGAGACCCAGTACTTC	CASSVEKETQYF
TRBV18	TRBJ2-3	TRBD2	few	TGTGCCAGCTCCCAGGGACTAAGTGGGGGCACAGATACGCAGTATTTT	CASSQGLSGGTDTQYF
TRBV7-2	TRBJ1-6	NA	few	TGTGCCAGCAGCTTAGGCGTGGTGCAGTCCTATAATTCACCCCTCCACTTT	CASSLGVVQSYNSPLHF
TRBV20-1	TRBJ2-5	TRBD1	many	TGCAGTGCTAGAGATCAGGCAGGGGGCCGAGAGACCCAGTACTTC	CSARDQAGGRETQYF
TRBV20-1	TRBJ1-1	NA	few	TGCAGTGCTAGAGAAGAAGACCTCTACACTGAAGCTTTCTTT	CSAREEDLYTEAFF
TRBV30	TRBJ2-2	NA	few	TGTGCCTGGAGTGTCCCGGGTGGAACCGGGGAGCTGTTTTTT	CAWSVPGGTGELFF